One and the same sample provided the 28 T cell receptor beta chains below, sequenced in a study of early T cells in non-severe SARS-CoV-2 infection. MiXCR, applied by TCRdb to the 5' RACE reads, yields one record per CDR3 protein. This sample yields 30,000 to 45,000 distinct CDR3 sequences, of which 3% to 4.5% are seen a single time; about 9.1% belongs to the top ten. The sequenced material came from whole blood. Receptor source: an adult who was a healthcare worker with PCR-confirmed SARS-CoV-2 infection or an uninfected control (not recorded which).

This clonotype was observed at least ten times. The chain carries TRBV29-1 and TRBJ2-5; D possibly uses TRBD1 or TRBD2 (5 bases each). This CDR3 comprises 13 residues. Germline V lookup: CDR1 SQVTM, CDR2 ANQGSEA. Trimming pared 4 bases from V and 0 bases from J, leaving 9 bases between. The chain's CDR3 is CSVVGVYQETQYF. The DNA for the CDR3 is TGCAGCGTTGTGGGGGTGTACCAAGAGACCCAGTACTTC.

There are many counts of this clonotype. This sequence joins TRBV29-1 and TRBJ1-4; a possible D gene is TRBD1 (5 bases). The CDR3 contains 12 residues. The germline gives CDR1 SQVTM, CDR2 ANQGSEA. V gave up 8 bases and J gave up 5 bases, with 12 bases separating them. The chain's CDR3 is CSTRAGNEKLFF. CDR3 coding DNA: TGCAGCACCCGAGCAGGGAATGAAAAACTGTTTTTT.

The chain is built from TRBV5-8 and TRBJ1-2, with 8 bases identical to TRBD1. Per the germline V gene, CDR1 is SGHTS and CDR2 is YDEGEE. After removal of 1 base from V and 11 bases from J, the junction contained 4 bases not matched to a gene. There are 12 residues in the CDR3. CDR3 residues: CASSLYQGAYTF. The CDR3 nucleotides read TGTGCCAGCAGCTTGTATCAGGGGGCTTACACCTTC.

This clonotype has at least ten counts. The chain recombines TRBV7-2 with TRBJ1-2; 7 bases align to TRBD1. The CDR3 consists of 14 residues. V lost 3 bases and J lost 2; bases outside the gene matches: 3. CDR1 and CDR2 (germline): SGHTA, FQGNSA. The CDR3 sequence: CASSFTRGNYGYTF. In nucleotides, the CDR3 is TGTGCCAGCAGCTTTACCAGGGGGAACTATGGCTACACCTTC.

The sample holds a few counts of this clonotype. This chain uses TRBV6-5 with TRBJ1-3; the D gene is possibly TRBD1 (5 bases). Germline lookup yields CDR1 MNHEY and CDR2 SVGAGI. V lost 5 bases and J 0 bases, leaving 11 bases between the germline ends. The CDR3 covers 15 residues. CDR3 region: CASSTSGISGNTIYF. CDR3 bases: TGTGCCAGCAGTACCTCAGGGATCTCTGGAAACACCATATATTTT.

This clonotype was seen ten or more times. This chain uses TRBV20-1 with TRBJ2-7; no firm D call. The CDR3 extends over 12 amino acids. Germline assignment: CDR1 DFQATT and CDR2 SNEGSKA (reference sequence). The V and J ends lost 5 bases and 5 bases respectively, with 13 bases between them. The CDR3 DNA reads as TGCAGTGCTGTCCCCCAAGTAAACGAGCAGTACTTC. This sequence encodes CSAVPQVNEQYF.

In its sample, this clonotype was seen many times. The chain couples TRBV14 to TRBJ2-1; D might be TRBD2 (6 bases). The V end was cut by 4 bases, the J end by 3 bases, with 13 bases between. The germline V gene has CDR1 SGHDN and CDR2 FVKESK. The CDR3 runs to 15 residues. In nucleotides, the CDR3 is TGTGCCAGCAGCCCGCTAATAGCGGTCTACAATGAGCAGTTCTTC. This sequence encodes CASSPLIAVYNEQFF.

This clonotype was recorded at least ten times. CDR3 sequence (DNA): TGTGCCAGCAGCTTAAATTCTCCGGGACTACCCTACAATGAGCAGTTCTTC. Amino acids: CASSLNSPGLPYNEQFF. This chain joins TRBV7-3 and TRBJ2-1, with 7 bases lining up with TRBD2. Germline V gene lookup returns CDR1 SGHTA and CDR2 FQGTGA. V trimming: 1 base; J trimming: 2 bases; junction bases outside the gene matches: 8. The CDR3 is made up of 17 amino acids. Full variable domain (missing parts from reference TRBV7-3 and TRBJ2-1): GAGVSQTPSNKVTEKGKYVELRCDPISGHTALYWYRQSLGQGPEFLIYFQGTGAADDSGLPNDRFFAVRPEGSVSTLKIQRTERGDSAVYLCASSLNSPGLPYNEQFFGPGTRLTVL.

There are many counts of this clonotype. V gene TRBV7-9 combines with J gene TRBJ1-2; 12 nucleotides align to TRBD1. CDR3 length equals 15 residues. The V gene's germline CDR1 is SEHNR and CDR2 FQNEAQ (reference sequence). J lost 7 bases, V lost 6 bases, and 9 bases had no gene match. The CDR3 spells CASSSPGQGAVGYTF. The CDR3 nucleotides read TGTGCCAGCAGTTCTCCGGGACAGGGGGCAGTTGGCTACACCTTC.

Ten or more counts support this clonotype. The CDR3 region is CASIDAQQNTEAFF. The CDR3 DNA reads TGTGCCAGCATCGACGCGCAGCAGAACACTGAAGCTTTCTTT. The J gene is TRBJ1-1, the V gene TRBV6-2 or TRBV6-3, with D unclear. Trimming cost V 7 bases and J 1 base, with 13 bases left between them. Germline V CDR1 and CDR2: MNHEY, SVGEGT. The CDR3 has 14 residues.

J is TRBJ1-1 and V is TRBV14; D is ambiguous. There are 13 residues in the CDR3. The V gene lost 1 base and the J gene lost 5 bases, with 8 bases spanning the gap. The germline gives CDR1 SGHDN, CDR2 FVKESK. CDR3 in amino acids: CASSQGRLTEAFF. The CDR3 DNA follows: TGTGCCAGCAGCCAAGGGCGGCTTACTGAAGCTTTCTTT.

By frequency in the sample, this clonotype is medium-sized. The chain couples TRBV29-1 to TRBJ2-1, with 10 positions matching TRBD2. The CDR3 loop spans 15 amino acids. Germline CDR1 SQVTM, CDR2 ANQGSEA. Trimming removed 7 bases from V and 5 bases from J; junction bases left unmatched: 11. The CDR3 region is CSAGPAGGPDNEQFF. The CDR3 DNA is TGCAGCGCCGGACCAGCGGGAGGGCCCGACAATGAGCAGTTCTTC.

The chain joins TRBV7-9 to TRBJ2-7, with TRBD1 matching over 8 bases. Germline values: CDR1 SEHNR, CDR2 FQNEAQ (reference sequence). The V segment lost 5 bases and the J segment 4 bases; nucleotides outside the gene matches: 10. The CDR3 is made up of 15 amino acids. CDR3 nucleotide sequence: TGTGCCAGCAGCCGGACCGGGACAGGATATTACGAGCAGTACTTC. It codes for CASSRTGTGYYEQYF.

This clonotype was observed at least ten times. The chain joins TRBV12-3 or TRBV12-4 to TRBJ2-7; 8 nucleotides line up with TRBD2. V shed 1 base, J shed 0 bases, and the junction held 5 bases outside the gene matches. The CDR3 spans 16 residues. The CDR3 sequence: CASSLVWREDSYEQYF. The CDR3 coding sequence is TGTGCCAGCAGTTTAGTCTGGCGGGAGGACTCCTACGAGCAGTACTTC.

This clonotype was detected ten times or more. The rearrangement joins TRBV29-1 to TRBJ2-1; D not certain. There are 14 residues in the CDR3. Trimming cost V 1 base and J 0 bases, with 7 bases left between them. The germline gives CDR1 SQVTM, CDR2 ANQGSEA. CDR3 sequence reads: CSVEGISSYNEQFF. CDR3 coding DNA: TGCAGCGTTGAAGGTATTAGCTCCTACAATGAGCAGTTCTTC.

J is TRBJ1-2 and V is TRBV20-1, with D possibly being TRBD1 (5 bases). CDR3 length equals 14 residues. The germline gives CDR1 DFQATT, CDR2 SNEGSKA (reference sequence). V lost 6 bases, J lost 5 bases, and 19 bases lay in between. The DNA for the CDR3 is TGCAGTGCCCCAACTGGGGGGACTTTATATGGCTACACCTTC. Amino acid sequence: CSAPTGGTLYGYTF.

V gene TRBV28 combines with J gene TRBJ2-7; tentative D call: TRBD1 (6 bases). There are 12 residues in the CDR3. Trimming left V 6 bases short and J 4 bases short, with 10 bases between. Germline V lookup: CDR1 MDHEN, CDR2 SYDVKM. CDR3 loop: CASRQGGYEQYF. CDR3 DNA: TGTGCCAGCAGGCAAGGGGGTTACGAGCAGTACTTC. Looking up the rest from reference TRBV28 and TRBJ2-7 gives the full variable domain: DVKVTQSSRYLVKRTGEKVFLECVQDMDHENMFWYRQDPGLGLRLIYFSYDVKMKEKGDIPEGYSVSREKKERFSLILESASTNQTSMYLCASRQGGYEQYFGPGTRLTVT.

This clonotype has a count of ten or more. V is TRBV20-1 and J is TRBJ2-1; 10 nucleotides line up with TRBD2. The CDR3 sequence is 15 residues long. V was pared by 4 bases and J by 3 bases, with 6 bases of the junction left unmatched. Germline CDR1 and CDR2: DFQATT and SNEGSKA (reference sequence). CDR3: CSANSGTSVYNEQFF. The CDR3 region has the DNA TGCAGTGCTAACTCCGGGACTAGCGTCTACAATGAGCAGTTCTTC.

The V gene is TRBV5-4, the J gene TRBJ2-1; 10 nucleotides line up with TRBD1. CDR1 is SGHNT and CDR2 is YYREEE in the germline V gene (reference sequence). There are 15 residues in the CDR3. V lost 4 bases to trimming and J lost 8 bases; unmatched junction nucleotides: 9. The CDR3 protein is CASSTRTGGRHEQFF. DNA of the CDR3: TGTGCCAGCAGCACCCGGACAGGGGGTAGGCATGAGCAGTTCTTC.

Many counts were recorded for this clonotype. DNA for the CDR3: TGTGCCAGCAGCCAGTTGGACAGGGTTGATCAGCCCCAGCATTTT. Translated: CASSQLDRVDQPQHF. The V and J genes are TRBV3-1 and TRBJ1-5; 8 bases match TRBD1. Germline CDR1 LGHDT, CDR2 YNNKEL (reference sequence). The CDR3 extends over 15 amino acids. V shed 3 bases, J shed 5 bases, and the junction held 6 bases outside the gene matches.

The table lists this clonotype with a few counts. V usage is TRBV19 and J usage is TRBJ2-5; a possible D gene is TRBD2 (6 bases). The V gene lost 7 bases and the J gene lost 2 bases, with 14 bases spanning the gap. Germline V gives CDR1 LNHDA, CDR2 SQIVND (reference sequence). The CDR3 sequence is 14 residues long. The CDR3 DNA reads TGTGCCAGTACGGCGCAGGCGGGGCAAGAGACCCAGTACTTC. Amino acid sequence: CASTAQAGQETQYF.

Many counts were recorded for this clonotype. DNA of the CDR3: TGTGCCAGCAGCTTAGAGGGACGTGAGCAGTTCTTC. It encodes CASSLEGREQFF. The V gene is TRBV7-9, the J gene TRBJ2-1; either TRBD1 or TRBD2 may fit D (5 bases each). The CDR3 sequence is 12 residues long. CDR1 SEHNR and CDR2 FQNEAQ come from the germline V gene (reference sequence). V lost 1 base and J 9 bases, leaving 7 bases between the germline ends.

This chain uses TRBV28 with TRBJ2-7; D could derive from TRBD1 or TRBD2 (6 bases each). V lost 6 bases to trimming and J lost 4 bases, with 16 bases between them. This CDR3 contains 14 residues. Germline lookup yields CDR1 MDHEN and CDR2 SYDVKM. CDR3 nucleotides: TGTGCCAGCAGAGAGGGGGGCGCGTGGTACGAGCAGTACTTC. Protein sequence: CASREGGAWYEQYF.

Ten or more counts support this clonotype. The rearrangement joins TRBV5-5 to TRBJ2-7, with TRBD2 as a possible D gene (6 bases). In germline, CDR1 is SGHKS, CDR2 YYEKEE (reference sequence). Trimming removed 4 bases at V and 1 base at J, with 18 bases between. CDR3 length: 16 residues. This CDR3 is CASSPGGATPSYEQYF. The CDR3, as DNA: TGTGCCAGCAGCCCGGGCGGGGCCACTCCGTCCTACGAGCAGTACTTC.

This clonotype was observed many times. The chain has TRBV6-5 and TRBJ2-7; D is ambiguous. This CDR3 contains 12 residues. The germline V and J ends were trimmed by 4 bases and 0 bases, with 4 bases remaining between them. CDR1 and CDR2 (germline): MNHEY, SVGAGI. DNA of the CDR3: TGTGCCAGCAGTTCGAACTCCTACGAGCAGTACTTC. It translates to CASSSNSYEQYF.

With respect to this clonotype: This may be a read error: a much more frequent sequence differs by one nucleotide. The V call is TRBV18, the J call TRBJ2-3, with D perhaps being TRBD1 or TRBD2 (7 bases each). The CDR3 has 15 residues. The germline gives CDR1 KGHSH, CDR2 LQKENI. For the CDR3, the DNA is TGTACCAGCTCACCGGGGGGACAGCTCACAGATACGCAGTATTTT. It translates to CTSSPGGQLTDTQYF.

This clonotype was picked up a small number of times. The chain carries TRBV29-1 and TRBJ2-7, with 7 positions matching TRBD1. CDR1 is SQVTM, CDR2 ANQGSEA, per germline. The CDR3 covers 19 residues. Unmatched junction bases numbered 25, after V lost 6 bases and J lost 2 bases. This CDR3 reads CSVQRPGQQAAKTTYEQYV. For the CDR3, the DNA is TGCAGCGTGCAAAGACCGGGACAGCAAGCAGCCAAAACAACCTACGAGCAGTACGTC.

This clonotype occurred many times. The chain couples TRBV4-3 to TRBJ2-7; D is unclear. The germline V gene encodes CDR1 LGHNA and CDR2 YSLEER. With 0 bases removed from V and 1 base from J, the gap between germline ends came to 10 bases. The CDR3 is 15 residues long. CDR3 DNA sequence: TGCGCCAGCAGCCAAGACTTACCTACTTCCTACGAGCAGTACTTC. The encoded protein is CASSQDLPTSYEQYF.